The 22 T cell receptor beta chains below all came from one sample that was sequenced in a study of tumor-infiltrating lymphocytes in oesophageal squamous cell carcinoma. TCRdb ran MiXCR on the reads and lists one entry per CDR3 protein. The repertoire includes approximately 11,000 distinct CDR3 sequences, about three fifths of them detected once, and roughly 50% sits in the top ten. The source material was blood. Source of these receptors: a female donor with esophageal squamous cell carcinoma.

This chain uses TRBV4-2 with TRBJ2-3, with unresolved D. The J call may be faulty, since TRBJ1-1 better matches the DNA end. The CDR3 is 15 residues long. CDR1 and CDR2 from the germline V gene are LGHNA and YNFKEQ. CDR3 residues: CASSRYGVTNTEAFF. The CDR3 DNA follows: TGTGCCAGCAGCCGGTATGGTGTCACGAACACTGAAGCTTTCTTT.

This clonotype was counted at least ten times. This chain joins TRBV28 and TRBJ2-7; 7 nucleotides align to TRBD1. In germline, CDR1 is MDHEN, CDR2 SYDVKM. The CDR3 extends over 16 amino acids. Trimming took 7 bases from V and 0 from J; bases not matched to a gene: 12. CDR3: CASTSRGGESSYEQYF. The CDR3 DNA sequence: TGTGCCAGCACCTCACGAGGGGGCGAGAGCTCCTACGAGCAGTACTTC.

V and J are TRBV7-8 and TRBJ1-1, with 7 bases aligning to TRBD1. Trimming removed 3 bases from V and 1 base from J; junction bases left unmatched: 14. The CDR3 consists of 18 residues. Per germline, CDR1 SGHVS and CDR2 FQNEAQ. For the CDR3, the DNA is TGTGCCAGCAGCTTCTTATTACAGGGGCGACACGGGAACACTGAAGCTTTCTTT. Encoded protein: CASSFLLQGRHGNTEAFF.

At least ten counts were recorded for this clonotype. V usage is TRBV6-2 or TRBV6-3 and J usage is TRBJ1-1; 8 positions match TRBD1. The CDR3 extends over 15 amino acids. The J segment lost 1 base and the V segment lost 6 bases, leaving 7 bases of the junction unmatched. Germline V lookup: CDR1 MNHEY, CDR2 SVGEGT. CDR3 nucleotide sequence: TGTGCCAGCAGGATCACAGGGGGGTCGAACACTGAAGCTTTCTTT. Translation: CASRITGGSNTEAFF.

The chain's CDR3 is CASSYDHRGSEQYF. Here the CDR3 DNA reads TGTGCCAGCAGTTACGACCATCGGGGCAGCGAGCAGTACTTC. The genes are TRBV6-2 or TRBV6-3 and TRBJ2-3, with D possibly being TRBD1 or TRBD2 (5 bases each). Matching the DNA end better, TRBJ2-7 makes the J call doubtful. The CDR3 consists of 14 residues. The V gene's germline CDR1 is MNHEY and CDR2 SVGEGT.

This clonotype was observed a few times. At one end, the junction sequence differs from germline, possibly due to a read error. The V call is TRBV7-6, the J call TRBJ2-4; D unresolved. CDR1 and CDR2 from the germline V gene are SGHVS and FNYEAQ. The CDR3 contains 12 residues. CDR3 nucleotides: TGTGCCAGCAGCCCCGGTGATTCACCCCTCCACTTC. It specifies CASSPGDSPLHF.

The chain carries TRBV7-2 and TRBJ1-5, with TRBD1 identical over 8 bases. V shed 3 bases and J 6 bases; nucleotides not matched to a gene: 4. In germline, CDR1 is SGHTA, CDR2 FQGNSA. The CDR3 runs to 14 residues. The CDR3: CASSFFDRGQPQHF. The CDR3 DNA reads as TGTGCCAGCAGCTTTTTCGACAGGGGTCAGCCCCAGCATTTT.

The genes are TRBV7-2 and TRBJ2-1; 9 nucleotides line up with TRBD2. CDR1 is SGHTA, CDR2 FQGNSA, per germline. The CDR3 runs to 16 residues. The V and J ends lost 1 base and 7 bases, in that order; junction bases with no gene match: 8. The CDR3 DNA follows: TGTGCCAGCAGCTTAGTCGGAGCGGGAGGAAGGAATGAGCAGTTCTTC. Its protein is CASSLVGAGGRNEQFF.

V and J are TRBV7-2 and TRBJ1-2; D ambiguous. V lost 4 bases and J lost 8, with 17 bases in between. The V gene's germline CDR1 is SGHTA and CDR2 FQGNSA. The CDR3 is 14 residues long. CDR3 protein: CASSSDYTIAGYTF. In nucleotides, the CDR3 is TGTGCCAGCAGCTCCGACTATACGATAGCGGGCTACACCTTC. The entire variable domain, with the rest obtained from reference TRBV7-2 and TRBJ1-2, is as follows: GAGVSQSPSNKVTEKGKDVELRCDPISGHTALYWYRQSLGQGLEFLIYFQGNSAPDKSGLPSDRFSAERTGGSVSTLTIQRTQQEDSAVYLCASSSDYTIAGYTFGSGTRLTVV.

As concerns this clonotype: A read error may explain this, as a much larger clone is one base away. The rearrangement links TRBV7-2 to TRBJ2-7; 7 positions match TRBD2. CDR1 SGHTA and CDR2 FQGNSA come from the germline V gene. V was clipped by 2 bases and J by 7 bases; unmatched bases: 14. The CDR3 is made up of 16 amino acids. The DNA for the CDR3 is TGTGCCAGCAGCTTACCGCGAGTGGTGGGGGGGAATGAGCAGTACTTC. Protein sequence: CASSLPRVVGGNEQYF. The entire variable domain, with the rest obtained from reference TRBV7-2 and TRBJ2-7, is as follows: GAGVSQSPSNKVTEKGKDVELRCDPISGHTALYWYRQSLGQGLEFLIYFQGNSAPDKSGLPSDRFSAERTGGSVSTLTIQRTQQEDSAVYLCASSLPRVVGGNEQYFGPGTRLTVT.

The chain links TRBV7-2 to TRBJ2-7; TRBD2 agrees at 9 bases. With 1 base clipped from V and 2 bases from J, the junction kept 6 bases outside the gene matches. Germline V gene data show CDR1 as SGHTA and CDR2 as FQGNSA. The length of the CDR3 is 16 residues. The chain's CDR3 is CASSLVSGRIPYEQYF. In DNA, the CDR3 is TGTGCCAGCAGCTTAGTTAGCGGGAGAATCCCCTACGAGCAGTACTTC.

The rearrangement uses TRBV11-2 and TRBJ2-5, with TRBD1 matching over 9 bases. From germline, CDR1 is SGHAT and CDR2 FQNNGV. CDR3 length equals 16 residues. Trimming took 6 bases from V and 5 from J; bases not matched to a gene: 13. CDR3 loop: CASRAYTGGLMETQYF. The CDR3 DNA reads as TGTGCCAGCAGGGCTTATACAGGGGGCTTGATGGAGACCCAGTACTTC.

The V call is TRBV6-6, the J call TRBJ2-7; D is unresolved. Judging by the DNA end, TRBJ2-5 fits better; the J call may be wrong. CDR1 and CDR2 (germline): MNHNY, SVGAGI (reference sequence). The CDR3 runs 11 residues. The CDR3 reads CASSYLETQYF. The CDR3 DNA reads as TGTGCCAGCAGTTACTTGGAGACCCAGTACTTC.

This clonotype was seen repeatedly, ten times or more. The chain links TRBV19 to TRBJ2-1, with D hard to call. With the DNA end fitting TRBJ2-7 better, the J assignment may be wrong. The CDR3 covers 16 residues. Germline V gives CDR1 LNHDA, CDR2 SQIVND (reference sequence). The CDR3 DNA reads TGTGCCAGTAGTCGCGCTGGCAGCGAGACGGCCTACGAGCAGTACTTC. The encoded protein is CASSRAGSETAYEQYF.

This clonotype has more than one count but fewer than ten. The rearrangement links TRBV28 to TRBJ2-7; the match to TRBD1 covers 7 bases. The V segment lost 5 bases and the J segment 0 bases; nucleotides outside the gene matches: 10. This CDR3 has 16 amino acids. Germline V gives CDR1 MDHEN, CDR2 SYDVKM. DNA of the CDR3: TGTGCCAGCAGTACGAGACAGGGATCTAGCTCCTACGAGCAGTACTTC. Translation: CASSTRQGSSSYEQYF.

This clonotype appeared many times. The genes are TRBV2 and TRBJ1-1, with a possible D match to TRBD1 (5 bases). Trimming took off 1 base at V and 5 bases at J, with 20 bases between the two ends. The CDR3 loop spans 17 amino acids. Germline lookup yields CDR1 SNHLY and CDR2 FYNNEI. CDR3 in DNA: TGTGCCAGCAGTGAAGGTTTTGGAGTCAGGGTTGGAACTGAAGCTTTCTTT. As protein: CASSEGFGVRVGTEAFF.

This clonotype was seen more than once but under ten times. V is TRBV7-2 and J is TRBJ2-5, with 8 bases lining up with TRBD1. The DNA end favors TRBJ1-2, so the J call may be wrong. The CDR3 covers 16 residues. Germline CDR1 is SGHTA and CDR2 is FQGNSA. CDR3 in amino acids: CASSLVPLTGDDGYTF. DNA of the CDR3: TGTGCCAGCAGCTTAGTCCCACTGACAGGGGATGATGGCTACACCTTC.

This chain links TRBV6-8 with TRBJ2-3; 10 bases match TRBD1. The assigned J gene may be wrong: the sequence end matches TRBJ1-1 better. In germline, CDR1 is MNHGY, CDR2 SAAAGT. There are 13 residues in the CDR3. The CDR3 DNA is TGTGCCAGCAGCTGGGACAGGGGCACTGAAGCTTTCTTT. It specifies CASSWDRGTEAFF.

This chain uses TRBV4-2 with TRBJ1-4; D is undetermined. CDR3 length: 15 residues. Per germline, CDR1 LGHNA and CDR2 YNFKEQ. V lost 0 bases and J lost 5, with 10 bases in between. CDR3 DNA sequence: TGTGCCAGCAGCCAAGAGAGGGTTGGAAATGAAAAACTGTTTTTT. Amino acid sequence: CASSQERVGNEKLFF.

The count of this clonotype is one. The gene calls are TRBV7-6 and TRBJ2-5, with D perhaps being TRBD1 or TRBD2 (6 bases each). Germline V gene data show CDR1 as SGHVS and CDR2 as FNYEAQ. CDR3 length: 15 residues. Trimming left V 4 bases short and J 1 base short, with 13 bases between. CDR3 sequence: CASSSTTGAQETQYF. In nucleotides, the CDR3 is TGTGCCAGCAGCTCCACGACGGGGGCCCAAGAGACCCAGTACTTC.

The genes are TRBV7-8 and TRBJ2-7; D gene uncertain. The germline gives CDR1 SGHVS, CDR2 FQNEAQ. Trimming removed 1 base from V and 4 bases from J, with 11 bases in between. This CDR3 is built from 14 residues. CDR3 in amino acids: CASSLDTRNYEQYF. The CDR3 bases are TGTGCCAGCAGCTTAGATACCCGGAATTACGAGCAGTACTTC.

CDR3 loop: CASTLLGGTQFF. The DNA of the CDR3 is TGTGCCAGCACCCTCTTAGGGGGGACCCAGTTCTTC. The rearrangement uses TRBV7-2 and TRBJ2-6; D is perhaps TRBD1 or TRBD2 (6 bases each). Gene TRBJ2-1 matches the end of the DNA better, so the J call may be wrong. This CDR3 comprises 12 residues. The germline gives CDR1 SGHTA, CDR2 FQGNSA.